This entry features one TCR beta chain sequence. Its antigen is unknown. These data are taken from a study of persistence of HIV-infected CD4 T cells. Study-level results: Degenerate expanded CDR3beta sequences were enriched among CMV- and Gag-responding cells. Compared with CD3/CD28-stimulated cells, CMV- and Gag-responding cells showed lower TCRbeta richness. Rare CMV-responding cells carrying HIV-1 proviruses were not analyzed separately for TCR. TCR oligoclonality correlated with proviral oligoclonality in the same sorted populations.

CDR1 and CDR2 (germline): MNHEY, SMNVEV (reference sequence). The CDR3 contains 11 residues. V was trimmed by 7 bases and J by 6 bases, leaving 8 bases between them. This was the immunoSEQ version 4 assay in survey mode. Only in-frame clones appear in the TCRdb table, and some are missing; sequencing was by immunoSEQ multiplex PCR. The sample lists approximately 65,000 clones, 65% to 80% occurring once. Cells were stimulated with overlapping HIV-1 Gag 15-mer peptides. CD40L/CD69 double-negative CD45RO-high memory CD4+ T cells were collected. The sample consisted of CD4+ T cells sorted from PBMCs after roughly 20-hour stimulation, taken from a patient who received antiretroviral therapy. This clonotype was obtained from an adult man with HIV who was CMV-seropositive. The V and J genes are TRBV27 and TRBJ2-3; D possibly corresponds to TRBD1 (5 bases). The chain's CDR3 is CASIRGDTQYF. The CDR3 DNA follows: TGTGCCAGCATTAGGGGTGATACGCAGTATTTT.